These 9 T cell receptor beta chains share one sample of origin, sequenced in a study of blood T cell repertoires in COVID-19. The protocol was immunoSEQ multiplex PCR, while the TCRdb copy is restricted to in-frame clones and leaves out a portion. The profile shows some 240,000 clones, just under 85% of them singletons. Sequencing was done on a sample of peripheral blood. The receptor source for this set is a woman aged 80 or older with acute or convalescent COVID-19.

This clone occurred once. Other nucleotide sequences from this sample produce the same CDR3. Here the CDR3 reads CASSLGQGSSYEQYF. The DNA for the CDR3 is TGCGCCAGCAGCTTAGGGCAGGGATCCTCCTACGAGCAGTACTTC. The chain uses TRBV5-1 and TRBJ2-7; possibly TRBD1 for D (5 bases). Germline V gives CDR1 SGHRS, CDR2 YFSETQ. The CDR3 consists of 15 residues. V was clipped by 2 bases and J by 0 bases, with 12 bases between them.

This clone showed up many times. The chain is built from TRBV5-1 and TRBJ2-2; possibly TRBD1 for D (6 bases). CDR1 is SGHRS, CDR2 YFSETQ, per germline. The CDR3 has 13 amino acids. V lost 2 bases, J lost 6 bases, and 8 bases lay in between. The DNA for the CDR3 is TGCGCCAGCAGCTTTACAGGGTCCGGGGAGCTGTTTTTT. Protein: CASSFTGSGELFF.

V gene TRBV28 combines with J gene TRBJ1-1; D gene uncertain. V was cut by 4 bases and J by 3 bases, with 6 bases left in between. The CDR3 is made up of 12 amino acids. CDR1 and CDR2 from the germline V gene are MDHEN and SYDVKM. The CDR3 reads CASSWEDTEAFF. The CDR3 DNA follows: TGTGCCAGCAGTTGGGAGGACACTGAAGCTTTCTTT.

The chain links TRBV28 to TRBJ2-7; 9 bases fit TRBD2. V gave up 6 bases and J gave up 7 bases; unmatched junction bases: 16. The length of the CDR3 is 16 residues. Germline lookup yields CDR1 MDHEN and CDR2 SYDVKM. The CDR3 protein is CASSAGGPGLAGEQYF. In nucleotides, the CDR3 is TGTGCCAGCAGCGCGGGGGGGCCGGGACTAGCAGGAGAGCAGTACTTC.

The chain has TRBV15 and TRBJ1-2; perhaps TRBD1 as D (5 bases). V was cut by 0 bases and J by 7 bases, with 12 bases left in between. The germline V gene has CDR1 LNHNV and CDR2 YYDKDF (reference sequence). The CDR3 runs to 14 residues. CDR3 protein: CATSRDSGARGYTF. The CDR3 nucleotides are TGTGCCACCAGCAGAGATAGCGGGGCGCGTGGCTACACCTTC.

The CDR3 here is CASSPGRGGSPLHF. In nucleotides, the CDR3 is TGTGCCAGCTCACCAGGCCGGGGTGGTTCACCCCTCCACTTT. The chain joins TRBV18 to TRBJ1-6; no clear D. With 2 bases removed from V and 9 bases from J, the gap between germline ends came to 11 bases. The CDR3 is 14 residues long. Germline V gene lookup returns CDR1 KGHSH and CDR2 LQKENI.

This clone was observed once. Other DNA variants within this sample encode the same CDR3. This chain connects TRBV18 to TRBJ1-3; D not certain. There are 13 residues in the CDR3. Germline V CDR1 and CDR2: KGHSH, LQKENI. V was shortened by 2 bases and J by 2 bases, with 4 bases between the two germline ends. The CDR3: CASSPGTGNTIYF. CDR3 in DNA: TGTGCCAGCTCACCAGGCACTGGAAACACCATATATTTT.

V gene TRBV5-1 combines with J gene TRBJ2-1, with a possible D match to TRBD1 (5 bases). The CDR3 loop spans 13 amino acids. Per germline, CDR1 SGHRS and CDR2 YFSETQ. The V end lost 0 bases, the J end lost 5 bases, and 6 bases lay between the germline ends. DNA of the CDR3: TGCGCCAGCAGCTTGGACAGGAACAATGAGCAGTTCTTC. Protein product: CASSLDRNNEQFF. The entire variable domain, with the rest obtained from reference TRBV5-1 and TRBJ2-1, is as follows: KAGVTQTPRYLIKTRGQQVTLSCSPISGHRSVSWYQQTPGQGLQFLFEYFSETQRNKGNFPGRFSGRQFSNSRSEMNVSTLELGDSALYLCASSLDRNNEQFFGPGTRLTVL.

The genes are TRBV7-9 and TRBJ2-2, with TRBD1 matching 8 bases. The CDR3 is made up of 17 amino acids. Germline assignment: CDR1 SEHNR and CDR2 FQNEAQ (reference sequence). Losses at the gene ends were 3 bases for V and 9 bases for J; bases not matched to a gene: 15. The CDR3 region has the DNA TGTGCCAGCAGCTTGCCAAGAAGGGGACAGGTCATTTGGGAGCTGTTTTTT. It encodes CASSLPRRGQVIWELFF.